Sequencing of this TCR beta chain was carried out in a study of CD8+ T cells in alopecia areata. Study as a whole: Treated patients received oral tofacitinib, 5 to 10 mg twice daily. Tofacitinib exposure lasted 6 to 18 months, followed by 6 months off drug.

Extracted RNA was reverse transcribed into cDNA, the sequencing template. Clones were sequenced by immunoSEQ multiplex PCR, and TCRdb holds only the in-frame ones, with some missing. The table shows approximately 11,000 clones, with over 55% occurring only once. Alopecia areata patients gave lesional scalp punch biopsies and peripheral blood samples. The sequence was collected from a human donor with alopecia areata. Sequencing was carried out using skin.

CDR3 DNA: TGTGCCAGCAGCTTAGACGGAAGAGGCGGGAGCGATGAGCAGTTCTTC. Its translation is CASSLDGRGGSDEQFF. This chain connects TRBV11-3 to TRBJ2-1; 7 nucleotides match TRBD2. There are 16 residues in the CDR3. In germline, CDR1 is SGHNT, CDR2 YENEEA. Trimming cost V 0 bases and J 8 bases; bases outside gene matches: 10.